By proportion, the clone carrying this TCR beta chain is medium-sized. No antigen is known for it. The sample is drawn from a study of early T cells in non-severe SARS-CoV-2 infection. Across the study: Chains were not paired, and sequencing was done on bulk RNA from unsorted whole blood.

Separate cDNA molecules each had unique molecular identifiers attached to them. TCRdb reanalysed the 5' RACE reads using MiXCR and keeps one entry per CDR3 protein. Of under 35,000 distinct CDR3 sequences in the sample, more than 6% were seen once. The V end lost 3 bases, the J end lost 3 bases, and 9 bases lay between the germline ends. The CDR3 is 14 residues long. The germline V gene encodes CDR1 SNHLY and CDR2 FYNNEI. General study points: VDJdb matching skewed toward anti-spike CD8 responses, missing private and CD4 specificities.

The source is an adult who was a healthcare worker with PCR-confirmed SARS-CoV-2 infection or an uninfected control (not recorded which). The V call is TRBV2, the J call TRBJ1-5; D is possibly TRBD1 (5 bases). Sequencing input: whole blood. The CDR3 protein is CASSDWGTNQPQHF. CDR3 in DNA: TGTGCCAGCAGTGATTGGGGCACCAATCAGCCCCAGCATTTT.